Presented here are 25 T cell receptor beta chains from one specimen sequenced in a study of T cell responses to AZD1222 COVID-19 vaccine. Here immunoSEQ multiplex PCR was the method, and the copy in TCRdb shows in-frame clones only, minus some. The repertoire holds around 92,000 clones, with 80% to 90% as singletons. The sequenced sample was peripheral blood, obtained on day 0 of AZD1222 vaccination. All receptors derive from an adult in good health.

CDR3: CAGWDSAYEQYF. The CDR3 nucleotides are TGTGCTGGATGGGACAGCGCCTACGAGCAGTACTTC. The chain uses TRBV30 and TRBJ2-7, with TRBD1 matching over 7 bases. The CDR3 runs to 12 residues. Germline CDR1 GTSNPN, CDR2 SVGIG (reference sequence).

For the CDR3, the DNA is TGTGCCACCAGCAGAGATATGGAGACAACTAATGAAAAACTGTTTTTT. Amino acids: CATSRDMETTNEKLFF. The V gene is TRBV15, the J gene TRBJ1-4, with D uncertain. Germline-derived CDR1 and CDR2 are LNHNV and YYDKDF (reference sequence). V shed 0 bases and J shed 0 bases, with 8 bases lying between them. This CDR3 is 16 amino acids long.

This chain's CDR3 is CATSEPRASNEKLFF. The CDR3, as DNA: TGTGCCACCAGTGAGCCCAGGGCGTCTAATGAAAAACTGTTTTTT. This sequence joins TRBV24-1 and TRBJ1-4; the D gene is possibly TRBD1 (5 bases). The CDR3 consists of 15 residues. The germline V gene has CDR1 KGHDR and CDR2 SFDVKD. Between the trimmed V and J ends, which lost 4 bases and 3 bases, there was a span of 11 bases.

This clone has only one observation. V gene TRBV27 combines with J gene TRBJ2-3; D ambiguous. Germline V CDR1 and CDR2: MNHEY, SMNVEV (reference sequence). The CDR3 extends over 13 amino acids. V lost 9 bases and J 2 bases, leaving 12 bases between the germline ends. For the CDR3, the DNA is TGTGCCAGTACTAATAAGAACACAGATACGCAGTATTTT. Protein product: CASTNKNTDTQYF.

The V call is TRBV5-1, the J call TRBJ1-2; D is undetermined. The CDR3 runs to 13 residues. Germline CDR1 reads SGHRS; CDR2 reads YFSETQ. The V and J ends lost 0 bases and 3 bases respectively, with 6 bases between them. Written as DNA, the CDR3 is TGCGCCAGCAGCTTGGACAGTGACTATGGCTACACCTTC. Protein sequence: CASSLDSDYGYTF.

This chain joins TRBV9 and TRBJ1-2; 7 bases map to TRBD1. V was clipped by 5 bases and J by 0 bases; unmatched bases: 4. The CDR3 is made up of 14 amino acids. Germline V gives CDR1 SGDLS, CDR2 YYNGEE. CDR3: CASRKQGANYGYTF. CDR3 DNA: TGTGCCAGCAGAAAGCAGGGGGCTAACTATGGCTACACCTTC. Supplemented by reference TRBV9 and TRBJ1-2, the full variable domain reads DSGVTQTPKHLITATGQRVTLRCSPRSGDLSVYWYQQSLDQGLQFLIQYYNGEERAKGNILERFSAQQFPDLHSELNLSSLELGDSALYFCASRKQGANYGYTFGSGTRLTVV.

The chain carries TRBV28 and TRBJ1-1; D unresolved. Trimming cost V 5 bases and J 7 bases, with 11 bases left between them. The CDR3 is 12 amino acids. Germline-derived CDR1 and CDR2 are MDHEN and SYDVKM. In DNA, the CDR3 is TGTGCCAGCAGTGGCGGACGGCTTGAAGCTTTCTTT. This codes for CASSGGRLEAFF.

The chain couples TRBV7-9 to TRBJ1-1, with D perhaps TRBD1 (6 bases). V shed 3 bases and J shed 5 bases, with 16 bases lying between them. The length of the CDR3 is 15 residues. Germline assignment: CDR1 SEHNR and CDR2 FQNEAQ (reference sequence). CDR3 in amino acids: CASSFMGRGETEAFF. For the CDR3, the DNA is TGTGCCAGCAGCTTTATGGGCAGGGGCGAGACTGAAGCTTTCTTT.

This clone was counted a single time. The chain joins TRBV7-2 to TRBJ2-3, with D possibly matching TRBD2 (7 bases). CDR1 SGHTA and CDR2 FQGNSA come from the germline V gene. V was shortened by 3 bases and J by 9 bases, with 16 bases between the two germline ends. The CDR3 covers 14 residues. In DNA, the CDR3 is TGTGCCAGCAGCTTTGGACATGAGGGGGGGACGCAGTATTTT. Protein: CASSFGHEGGTQYF. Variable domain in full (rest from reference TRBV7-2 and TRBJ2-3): GAGVSQSPSNKVTEKGKDVELRCDPISGHTALYWYRQSLGQGLEFLIYFQGNSAPDKSGLPSDRFSAERTGGSVSTLTIQRTQQEDSAVYLCASSFGHEGGTQYFGPGTRLTVL.

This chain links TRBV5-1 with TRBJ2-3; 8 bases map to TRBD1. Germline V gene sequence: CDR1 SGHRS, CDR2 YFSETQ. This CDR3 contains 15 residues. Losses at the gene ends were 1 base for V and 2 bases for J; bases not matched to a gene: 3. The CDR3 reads CASSLTDRVTDTQYF. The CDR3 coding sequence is TGCGCCAGCAGCTTGACGGACAGGGTCACAGATACGCAGTATTTT.

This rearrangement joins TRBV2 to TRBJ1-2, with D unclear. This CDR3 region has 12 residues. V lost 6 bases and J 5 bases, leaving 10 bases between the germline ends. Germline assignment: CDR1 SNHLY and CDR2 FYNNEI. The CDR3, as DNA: TGTGCCAGCAGCGGAGACGGTTATGGCTACACCTTC. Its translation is CASSGDGYGYTF.

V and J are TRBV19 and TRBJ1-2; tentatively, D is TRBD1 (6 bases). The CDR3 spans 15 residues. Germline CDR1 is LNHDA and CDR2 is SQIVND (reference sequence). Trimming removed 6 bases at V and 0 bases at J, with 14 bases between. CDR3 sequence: CASRGRGNPNYGYTF. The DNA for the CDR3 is TGTGCCAGTAGGGGCAGGGGTAACCCTAACTATGGCTACACCTTC.

CDR3 DNA: TGTGCCAGCAGTGCCCGGGGCCTCGACGGGGAGACCCAGTACTTC. Translation: CASSARGLDGETQYF. The chain carries TRBV6-4 and TRBJ2-5; D may match TRBD1 or TRBD2 (5 bases each). Trimming left V 4 bases short and J 5 bases short, with 17 bases between. Per the germline V gene, CDR1 is MRHNA and CDR2 is SNTAGT. This CDR3 has 15 residues.

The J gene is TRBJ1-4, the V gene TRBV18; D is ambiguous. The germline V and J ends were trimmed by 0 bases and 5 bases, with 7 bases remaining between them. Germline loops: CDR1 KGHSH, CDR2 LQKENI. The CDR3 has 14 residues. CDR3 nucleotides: TGTGCCAGCTCACCACCGTTCACAAATGAAAAACTGTTTTTT. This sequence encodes CASSPPFTNEKLFF.

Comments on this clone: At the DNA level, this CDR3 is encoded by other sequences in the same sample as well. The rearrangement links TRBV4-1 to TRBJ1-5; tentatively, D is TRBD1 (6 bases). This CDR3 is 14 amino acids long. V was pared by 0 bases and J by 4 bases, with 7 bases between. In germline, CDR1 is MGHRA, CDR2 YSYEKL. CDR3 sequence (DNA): TGCGCCAGCAGCCAAGATAGGGGGAATCAGCCCCAGCATTTT. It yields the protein CASSQDRGNQPQHF.

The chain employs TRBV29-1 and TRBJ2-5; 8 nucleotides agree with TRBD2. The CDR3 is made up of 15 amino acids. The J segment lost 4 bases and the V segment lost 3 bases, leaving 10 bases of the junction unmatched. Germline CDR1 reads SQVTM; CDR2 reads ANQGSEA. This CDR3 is CSVDAYGGGSETQYF. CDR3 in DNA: TGCAGCGTTGATGCTTACGGGGGGGGTTCAGAGACCCAGTACTTC.

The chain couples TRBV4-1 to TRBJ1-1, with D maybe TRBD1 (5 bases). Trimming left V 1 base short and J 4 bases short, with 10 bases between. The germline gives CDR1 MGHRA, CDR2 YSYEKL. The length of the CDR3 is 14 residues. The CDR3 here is CASSQGRGATEAFF. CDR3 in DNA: TGCGCCAGCAGCCAAGGTAGGGGCGCCACTGAAGCTTTCTTT.

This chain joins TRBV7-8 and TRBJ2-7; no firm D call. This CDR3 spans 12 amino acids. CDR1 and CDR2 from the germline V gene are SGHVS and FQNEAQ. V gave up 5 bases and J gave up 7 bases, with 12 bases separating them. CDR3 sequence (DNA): TGTGCCAGCAGCCCTCAGCCGTTGGAGCAGTACTTC. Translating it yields CASSPQPLEQYF.

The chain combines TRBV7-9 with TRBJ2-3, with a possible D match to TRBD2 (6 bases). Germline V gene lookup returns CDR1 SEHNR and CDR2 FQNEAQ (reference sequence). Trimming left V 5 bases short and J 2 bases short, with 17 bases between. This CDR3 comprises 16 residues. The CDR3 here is CASSPAGLRNTDTQYF. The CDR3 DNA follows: TGTGCCAGCAGCCCGGCGGGACTTCGAAACACAGATACGCAGTATTTT.

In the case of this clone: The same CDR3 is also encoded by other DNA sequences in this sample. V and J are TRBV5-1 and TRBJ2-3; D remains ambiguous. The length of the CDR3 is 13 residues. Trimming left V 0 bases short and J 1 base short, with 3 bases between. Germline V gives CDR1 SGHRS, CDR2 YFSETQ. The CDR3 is CASSLGRTDTQYF. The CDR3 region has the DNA TGCGCCAGCAGCTTGGGGCGCACAGATACGCAGTATTTT.

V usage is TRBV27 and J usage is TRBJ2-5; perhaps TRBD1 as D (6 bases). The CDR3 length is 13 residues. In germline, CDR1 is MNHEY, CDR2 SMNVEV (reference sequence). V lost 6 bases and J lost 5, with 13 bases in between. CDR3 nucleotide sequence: TGTGCCAGCAGGGCGGCAGGGGAGGAGACCCAGTACTTC. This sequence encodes CASRAAGEETQYF.

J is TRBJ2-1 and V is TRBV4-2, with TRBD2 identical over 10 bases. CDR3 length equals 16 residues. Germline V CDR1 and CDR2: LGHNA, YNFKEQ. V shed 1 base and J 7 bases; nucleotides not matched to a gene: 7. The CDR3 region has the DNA TGTGCCAGCAGCCAAGTGTTACTAGCGGGGAGGAATGAGCAGTTCTTC. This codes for CASSQVLLAGRNEQFF.

CDR3 amino acids: CASSLAALRNYGYTF. As DNA, the CDR3 is TGTGCCAGCAGCTTAGCTGCCTTGCGCAACTATGGCTACACCTTC. The chain recombines TRBV7-6 with TRBJ1-2, with D hard to call. CDR3 length: 15 amino acids. The V gene lost 0 bases and the J gene lost 2 bases, with 10 bases spanning the gap. CDR1 SGHVS and CDR2 FNYEAQ come from the germline V gene.

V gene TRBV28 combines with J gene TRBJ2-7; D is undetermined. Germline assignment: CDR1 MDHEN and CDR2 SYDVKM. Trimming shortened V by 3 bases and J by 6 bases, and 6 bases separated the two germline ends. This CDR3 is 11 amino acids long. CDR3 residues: CASSFRSEQYF. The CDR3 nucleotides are TGTGCCAGCAGTTTCCGATCCGAGCAGTACTTC.

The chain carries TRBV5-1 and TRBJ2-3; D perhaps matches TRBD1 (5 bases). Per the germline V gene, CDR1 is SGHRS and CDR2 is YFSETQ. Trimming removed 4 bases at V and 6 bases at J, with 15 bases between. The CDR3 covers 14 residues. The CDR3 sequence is CASSPRGAVDTQYF. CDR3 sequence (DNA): TGCGCCAGCAGCCCCCGTGGGGCCGTGGATACGCAGTATTTT.